The 26 T cell receptor beta chains in this list originate from one sample, sequenced in a study of identical twins. TCRdb reprocessed the 5' RACE reads via MiXCR and lists one record per CDR3 protein. The profile shows under 900,000 distinct CDR3 sequences, around 12% of them singletons. This same sample was also taken into another study, of yellow fever vaccine responses in identical twins.

Sequencing was done on a sample of PBMCs. The source is a woman aged 18-35 years in good health.

This clonotype has only a few counts. V usage is TRBV5-1 and J usage is TRBJ2-7; either TRBD1 or TRBD2 may fit D (5 bases each). The germline CDR1 and CDR2 sequences are SGHRS and YFSETQ. The CDR3 runs 14 residues. V was cut by 0 bases and J by 6 bases, with 13 bases left in between. CDR3 protein: CASSLGGTVGEQYF. In DNA, the CDR3 is TGCGCCAGCAGCTTGGGAGGGACCGTCGGCGAGCAGTACTTC.

This clonotype was seen more than once but under ten times. The V and J genes are TRBV12-3 or TRBV12-4 and TRBJ2-3; 13 nucleotides line up with TRBD2. J gave up 1 base and V 5 bases, and 6 bases lay outside the gene matches. The CDR3 length is 17 residues. The CDR3 coding sequence is TGTGCCAGCAGTAGAGCCGGGACTAGCGGGGGCACAGATACGCAGTATTTT. It translates to CASSRAGTSGGTDTQYF.

V usage is TRBV5-1 and J usage is TRBJ2-4, with D possibly matching TRBD2 (5 bases). The V end was cut by 4 bases, the J end by 1 base, with 15 bases between. Germline CDR1 reads SGHRS; CDR2 reads YFSETQ. The CDR3 consists of 16 residues. The CDR3 reads CASSRNLGAAKNIQYF. DNA of the CDR3: TGCGCCAGCAGCCGAAACTTGGGAGCGGCCAAAAACATTCAGTACTTC. Drawing the rest from reference TRBV5-1 and TRBJ2-4, the complete variable domain is KAGVTQTPRYLIKTRGQQVTLSCSPISGHRSVSWYQQTPGQGLQFLFEYFSETQRNKGNFPGRFSGRQFSNSRSEMNVSTLELGDSALYLCASSRNLGAAKNIQYFGAGTRLSVL.

This clonotype was seen repeatedly, ten times or more. The V call is TRBV4-1, the J call TRBJ2-3; a weak D match, TRBD2 (5 bases). Germline CDR1 and CDR2: MGHRA and YSYEKL. The V and J ends lost 1 base and 0 bases respectively, with 11 bases between them. The CDR3 is 16 residues long. CDR3 sequence (DNA): TGCGCCAGCAGCCAAGTAAGCAGGACTAGCACAGATACGCAGTATTTT. This codes for CASSQVSRTSTDTQYF.

The chain carries TRBV2 and TRBJ2-2; D is perhaps TRBD1 (6 bases). From germline, CDR1 is SNHLY and CDR2 FYNNEI. Between the trimmed V and J ends, which lost 8 bases and 5 bases, there was a span of 30 bases. The CDR3 has 19 amino acids. CDR3 loop: CASCPHPSQGFFDTGELFF. CDR3 bases: TGTGCCAGCTGCCCCCACCCGTCACAGGGCTTTTTTGATACCGGGGAGCTGTTTTTT.

This clonotype showed up just a few times. V and J are TRBV9 and TRBJ1-2; possibly TRBD1 for D (5 bases). The V gene lost 7 bases and the J gene lost 4 bases, with 11 bases spanning the gap. Germline V gene lookup returns CDR1 SGDLS and CDR2 YYNGEE. This CDR3 comprises 12 residues. The CDR3 loop is CASGGGVYGYTF. In DNA form, the CDR3 reads TGTGCCAGCGGGGGAGGGGTCTATGGCTACACCTTC.

V and J are TRBV6-4 and TRBJ2-2, with 7 bases that match TRBD1. J was trimmed by 1 base and V by 5 bases; bases with no gene match: 7. Germline CDR1 is MRHNA and CDR2 is SNTAGT. The CDR3 has 16 amino acids. The CDR3 spells CASSPIGQENTGELFF. CDR3 nucleotides: TGTGCCAGCAGTCCGATTGGACAGGAGAACACCGGGGAGCTGTTTTTT.

The chain is built from TRBV9 and TRBJ2-3, with D unresolved. CDR3 size: 15 residues. The germline gives CDR1 SGDLS, CDR2 YYNGEE. Trimming took off 2 bases at V and 0 bases at J, with 10 bases between the two ends. CDR3: CASSVSWGSTDTQYF. CDR3 coding DNA: TGTGCCAGCAGCGTGTCATGGGGAAGCACAGATACGCAGTATTTT.

This clonotype was observed many times. The rearrangement joins TRBV7-2 to TRBJ1-5, with 9 bases fitting TRBD1. CDR3 length equals 15 residues. Germline-derived CDR1 and CDR2 are SGHTA and FQGNSA. Trimming cost V 5 bases and J 6 bases; bases outside gene matches: 8. CDR3 loop: CASSLDRGSGQPQHF. The CDR3 region has the DNA TGTGCCAGCAGCCTCGACAGGGGGAGCGGTCAGCCCCAGCATTTT. The full variable domain, with the rest looked up from reference TRBV7-2 and TRBJ1-5, is GAGVSQSPSNKVTEKGKDVELRCDPISGHTALYWYRQSLGQGLEFLIYFQGNSAPDKSGLPSDRFSAERTGGSVSTLTIQRTQQEDSAVYLCASSLDRGSGQPQHFGDGTRLSIL.

In its sample, this clonotype was seen a few times. V is TRBV5-1 and J is TRBJ2-1, with 8 bases lining up with TRBD1. Unmatched junction bases numbered 9, after V lost 7 bases and J lost 6 bases. Per germline, CDR1 SGHRS and CDR2 YFSETQ. The CDR3 sequence is 14 residues long. As DNA, the CDR3 is TGCGCCAGCTCAAACCCCAGGGGGCTCAATGAGCAGTTCTTC. It is translated as CASSNPRGLNEQFF.

This clonotype was seen a handful of times. This chain joins TRBV5-6 and TRBJ2-4; D not resolved. Germline CDR1 is SGHDT and CDR2 is YYEEEE. This CDR3 contains 16 residues. The V gene lost 0 bases and the J gene lost 0 bases, with 10 bases spanning the gap. The CDR3 bases are TGTGCCAGCAGCTTGGACAGACTTCTAGCCAAAAACATTCAGTACTTC. It translates to CASSLDRLLAKNIQYF.

This clonotype was seen many times. The CDR3 region has the DNA TGTGCCAGCAGGAACAGCTACACCGGGGAGCTGTTTTTT. Translated: CASRNSYTGELFF. The rearrangement links TRBV3-1 to TRBJ2-2; no clear D. The CDR3 extends over 13 amino acids. In germline, CDR1 is LGHDT, CDR2 YNNKEL (reference sequence). V dropped 6 bases and J dropped 3 bases, with 8 bases sitting between them.

This clonotype was found a few times. V is TRBV27 and J is TRBJ2-7; 7 bases fit TRBD1. The J segment lost 0 bases and the V segment lost 8 bases, leaving 7 bases of the junction unmatched. The germline gives CDR1 MNHEY, CDR2 SMNVEV (reference sequence). This CDR3 region has 14 residues. The CDR3 coding sequence is TGTGCCAGCCGCAGCAGGGGGATCTCCTACGAGCAGTACGTC. It codes for CASRSRGISYEQYV.

This clonotype showed up just a few times. This chain connects TRBV20-1 to TRBJ2-3; the match to TRBD2 covers 9 bases. In germline, CDR1 is DFQATT, CDR2 SNEGSKA (reference sequence). V lost 7 bases to trimming and J lost 6 bases; unmatched junction nucleotides: 11. The CDR3 length is 14 residues. The CDR3 nucleotides are TGCAGTGGGTGGGTAGCGGGAGTTGTGGATACGCAGTATTTT. It encodes CSGWVAGVVDTQYF.

V is TRBV15 and J is TRBJ2-1; a weak D match, TRBD2 (6 bases). V lost 1 base and J lost 4, with 11 bases in between. This CDR3 has 15 residues. Germline V gene sequence: CDR1 LNHNV, CDR2 YYDKDF (reference sequence). CDR3 nucleotide sequence: TGTGCCACCAGCAGAGTGATTGGGGGGTACAATGAGCAGTTCTTC. Its translation is CATSRVIGGYNEQFF.

V usage is TRBV3-1 and J usage is TRBJ1-1, with 9 bases matching TRBD1. With 4 bases clipped from V and 11 bases from J, the junction kept 8 bases outside the gene matches. CDR3 length: 13 amino acids. Germline CDR1 is LGHDT and CDR2 is YNNKEL (reference sequence). CDR3 protein: CASSPGQGFFAFF. CDR3 DNA sequence: TGTGCCAGCAGCCCGGGACAGGGATTCTTTGCTTTCTTT.

This clonotype was observed a few times. The J gene is TRBJ2-1, the V gene TRBV28; the match to TRBD1 covers 9 bases. Germline V gives CDR1 MDHEN, CDR2 SYDVKM. V dropped 5 bases and J dropped 6; count of bases not matched to a gene: 11. The CDR3 is made up of 16 amino acids. CDR3 DNA sequence: TGTGCCAGCAGTAGTTCCGGGACAGGGTTTTTCAATGAGCAGTTCTTC. Translated: CASSSSGTGFFNEQFF.

The table lists this clonotype with many counts. The chain is built from TRBV24-1 and TRBJ1-2; no definite D call. Germline CDR1 reads KGHDR; CDR2 reads SFDVKD. This CDR3 region has 13 residues. The ends were cut back, 4 bases at V and 0 bases at J, with 5 bases in the middle. The CDR3 DNA sequence: TGTGCCACCAGTGACAGTACTAACTATGGCTACACCTTC. It specifies CATSDSTNYGYTF.

This clonotype was recorded many times. The V and J genes are TRBV4-1 and TRBJ2-7; D might be TRBD1 (6 bases). Trimming took 4 bases from V and 1 from J, leaving 11 bases between them. Germline CDR1 and CDR2: MGHRA and YSYEKL. This CDR3 comprises 14 residues. CDR3 nucleotide sequence: TGCGCCAGCAGCCCAGGAGACAGGTCCTACGAGCAGTACGTC. This codes for CASSPGDRSYEQYV.

V is TRBV28 and J is TRBJ2-2; D assignment may be TRBD1 or TRBD2 (6 bases each). V lost 6 bases and J 4 bases, leaving 15 bases between the germline ends. Germline CDR1 and CDR2: MDHEN and SYDVKM. This CDR3 spans 15 amino acids. DNA for the CDR3: TGTGCCAGCAGGTGGAGGGGCAGGGGCACCGGGGAGCTGTTTTTT. It encodes CASRWRGRGTGELFF.

This clonotype was recorded many times. V gene TRBV16 combines with J gene TRBJ1-1; D is possibly TRBD1 (6 bases). Germline values: CDR1 KGHSY, CDR2 FQNENV. The CDR3 runs 15 residues. Deletions cut 2 bases from V and 6 bases from J, with 16 bases between. Here the CDR3 DNA reads TGTGCCAGCAGCCAAGGGGGCACAGTATGGTCTGAAGCTTTCTTT. It specifies CASSQGGTVWSEAFF.

This clonotype was counted ten times or more. This rearrangement joins TRBV6-1 to TRBJ1-6; D is undetermined. Germline V gene lookup returns CDR1 MNHNS and CDR2 SASEGT. The CDR3 is 13 residues long. V lost 3 bases and J lost 13, with 13 bases in between. The CDR3 nucleotides read TGTGCCAGCAGTGATCTGCAGCCTTTGCCCCTCCACTTT. It yields the protein CASSDLQPLPLHF.

At least ten counts were recorded for this clonotype. The chain recombines TRBV12-3 or TRBV12-4 with TRBJ2-7, with D unresolved. The CDR3 loop spans 13 amino acids. Trimming took off 4 bases at V and 2 bases at J, with 9 bases between the two ends. The CDR3 reads CASSSRNTYEQYF. CDR3 nucleotide sequence: TGTGCCAGCAGTTCACGGAACACCTACGAGCAGTACTTC.

The chain uses TRBV2 and TRBJ1-1; 9 bases align to TRBD1. Germline trimming cut 5 bases from V and 6 bases from J; bases unmatched to any gene: 7. The germline V gene has CDR1 SNHLY and CDR2 FYNNEI. This CDR3 is built from 14 residues. CDR3 DNA: TGTGCCAGCAGTTTGGACAGGGGAGCCGCTGAAGCTTTCTTT. Its translation: CASSLDRGAAEAFF.

This clonotype was detected once. V usage is TRBV2 and J usage is TRBJ2-1, with 9 nucleotides matching TRBD1. From germline, CDR1 is SNHLY and CDR2 FYNNEI. J was trimmed by 0 bases and V by 4 bases; bases with no gene match: 4. The CDR3 extends over 16 amino acids. For the CDR3, the DNA is TGTGCCAGCAGTGCCTTGACAGGGGGCTCCTACAATGAGCAGTTCTTC. This codes for CASSALTGGSYNEQFF.

This chain joins TRBV20-1 and TRBJ2-3; 10 nucleotides align to TRBD2. V trimming: 5 bases; J trimming: 5 bases; junction bases outside the gene matches: 7. The CDR3 covers 14 residues. The germline V gene encodes CDR1 DFQATT and CDR2 SNEGSKA (reference sequence). The CDR3 loop is CSAPLAGAGDTQYF. The CDR3 DNA sequence: TGCAGTGCTCCCCTAGCGGGGGCCGGAGATACGCAGTATTTT.